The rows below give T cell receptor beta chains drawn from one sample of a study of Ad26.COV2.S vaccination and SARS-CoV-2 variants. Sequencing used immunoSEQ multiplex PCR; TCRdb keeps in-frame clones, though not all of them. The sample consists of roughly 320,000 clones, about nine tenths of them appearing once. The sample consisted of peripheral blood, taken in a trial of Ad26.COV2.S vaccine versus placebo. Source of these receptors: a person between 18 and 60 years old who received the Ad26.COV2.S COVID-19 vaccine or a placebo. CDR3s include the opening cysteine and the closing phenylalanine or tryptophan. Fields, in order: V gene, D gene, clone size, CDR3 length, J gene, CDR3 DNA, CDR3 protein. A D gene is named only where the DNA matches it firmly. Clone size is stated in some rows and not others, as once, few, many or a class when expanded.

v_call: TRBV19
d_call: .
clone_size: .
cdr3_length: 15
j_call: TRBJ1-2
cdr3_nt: TGTGCCAGTAGTACCCGAGCGGGGTTCGGTGATGGCTACACCTTC
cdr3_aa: CASSTRAGFGDGYTF

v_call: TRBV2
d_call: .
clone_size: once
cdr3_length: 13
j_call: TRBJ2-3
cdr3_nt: TGTGCCAGCAGTAGTAGGGGGACAGATACGCAGTATTTT
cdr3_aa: CASSSRGTDTQYF

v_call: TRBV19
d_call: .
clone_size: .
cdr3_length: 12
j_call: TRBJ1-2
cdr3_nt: TGTGCCAGCACCTTGGGCAGCTATGGCTACACCTTC
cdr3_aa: CASTLGSYGYTF

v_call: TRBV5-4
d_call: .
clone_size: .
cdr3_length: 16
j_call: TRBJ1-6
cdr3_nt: TGTGCCAGCAGCCCAGGGCAGGGGTCCGGACTTTCACCCCTCCACTTT
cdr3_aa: CASSPGQGSGLSPLHF

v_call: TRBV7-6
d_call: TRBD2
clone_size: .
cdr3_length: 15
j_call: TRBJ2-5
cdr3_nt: TGTGCCAGCAGCTTAAATAGCGGGGCGCAAGAGACCCAGTACTTC
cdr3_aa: CASSLNSGAQETQYF

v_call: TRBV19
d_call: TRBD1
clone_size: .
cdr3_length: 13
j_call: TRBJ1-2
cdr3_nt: TGTGCCAGTAGTCTGGGACAGGTCTATGGCTACACCTTC
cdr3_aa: CASSLGQVYGYTF

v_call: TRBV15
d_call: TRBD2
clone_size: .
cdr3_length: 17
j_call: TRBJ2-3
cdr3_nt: TGTGCCACCAGCAGAGGGGCTAGCGGGGGACCCGCGGAGACGCAGTATTTT
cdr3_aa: CATSRGASGGPAETQYF

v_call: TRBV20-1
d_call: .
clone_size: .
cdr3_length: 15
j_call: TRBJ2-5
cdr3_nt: TGCAGTGCTAGTAACCTTAGGTCCCATGGAGAGACCCAGTACTTC
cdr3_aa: CSASNLRSHGETQYF

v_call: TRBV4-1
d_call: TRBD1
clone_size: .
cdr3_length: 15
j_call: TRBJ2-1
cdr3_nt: TGCGCCAGCAGCCTGACAGGGGGTATCTACAATGAGCAGTTCTTC
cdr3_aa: CASSLTGGIYNEQFF

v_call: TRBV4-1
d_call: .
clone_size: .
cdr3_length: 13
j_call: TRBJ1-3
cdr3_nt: TGCGCCAGCAGTCCAGCCTCCGGAAACACCATATATTTT
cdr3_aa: CASSPASGNTIYF

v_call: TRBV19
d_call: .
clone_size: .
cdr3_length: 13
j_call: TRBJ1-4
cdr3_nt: TGTGCCTCCCAGCCCGGGTTATACGAAAAACTGTTTTTT
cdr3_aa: CASQPGLYEKLFF

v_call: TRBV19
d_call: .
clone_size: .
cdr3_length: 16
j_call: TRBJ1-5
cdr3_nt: TGTGCCAGTAGTGACGGGAGGCAGAGATTCAATCAGCCCCAGCATTTT
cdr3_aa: CASSDGRQRFNQPQHF

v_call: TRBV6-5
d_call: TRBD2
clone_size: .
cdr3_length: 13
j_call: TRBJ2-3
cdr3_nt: TGTGCCAGCGAAAGCGGGGCCGCAGATACGCAGTATTTT
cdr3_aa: CASESGAADTQYF

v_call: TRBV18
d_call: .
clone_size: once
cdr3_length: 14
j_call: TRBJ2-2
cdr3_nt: TGTGCCAGCTCGTTTGACAGGAACACCGGGGAGCTGTTTTTT
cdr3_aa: CASSFDRNTGELFF

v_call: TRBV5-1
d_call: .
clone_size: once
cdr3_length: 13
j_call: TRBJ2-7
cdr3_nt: TGCGCCAGCCGGGAGAGCCCTTCCTACGAGCAGTACTTC
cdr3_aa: CASRESPSYEQYF

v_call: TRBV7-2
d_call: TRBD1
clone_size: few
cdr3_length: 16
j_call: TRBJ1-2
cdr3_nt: TGTGCCAGCAGTTCCGAATATAGGGACAGGGACTATGGCTACACCTTC
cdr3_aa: CASSSEYRDRDYGYTF

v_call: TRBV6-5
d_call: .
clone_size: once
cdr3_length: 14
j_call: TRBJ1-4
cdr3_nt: TGTGCCAGCAGTTTGATAGACGGGATGGAAAAACTGTTTTTT
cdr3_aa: CASSLIDGMEKLFF

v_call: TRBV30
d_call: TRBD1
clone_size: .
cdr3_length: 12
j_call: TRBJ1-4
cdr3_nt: TGTGCCTGGAGTGACCCCGGGACAGGGAGAGAATTT
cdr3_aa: CAWSDPGTGREF

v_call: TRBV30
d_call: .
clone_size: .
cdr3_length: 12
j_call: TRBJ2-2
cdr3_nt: TGTGCCTGGAGTCCTACGACCGGGGAGCTGTTTTTT
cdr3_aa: CAWSPTTGELFF

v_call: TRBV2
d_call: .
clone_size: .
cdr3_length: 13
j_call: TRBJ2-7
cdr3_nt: TGTGCCAGCAGATCGGGCGGAGCCTACGAGCAGTACTTC
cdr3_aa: CASRSGGAYEQYF

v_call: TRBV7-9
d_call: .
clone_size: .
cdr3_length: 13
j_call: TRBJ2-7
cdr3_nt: TGTGCCAGCAGCCCACGGGGATCCTACGAGCAGTACTTC
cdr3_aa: CASSPRGSYEQYF

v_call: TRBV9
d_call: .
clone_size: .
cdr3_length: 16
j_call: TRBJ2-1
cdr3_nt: TGTGCCAGCAGCGCCTCAACAGGTAATTCCTACAATGAGCAGTTCTTC
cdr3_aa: CASSASTGNSYNEQFF

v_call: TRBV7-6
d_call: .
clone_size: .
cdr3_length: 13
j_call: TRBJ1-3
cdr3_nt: TGTGCCAGCAGCTTAGAGCTGAGAAACACCATATATTTT
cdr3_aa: CASSLELRNTIYF

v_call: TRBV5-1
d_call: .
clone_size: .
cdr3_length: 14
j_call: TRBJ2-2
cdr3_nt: TGCGCCAGCAGCTTGATGGGGAACACCGGGGAGCTGTTTTTT
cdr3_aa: CASSLMGNTGELFF

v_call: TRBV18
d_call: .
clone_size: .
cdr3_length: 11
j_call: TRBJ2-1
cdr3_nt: TGTGCCAGCTCAAACATCGATGAGCAGTTCTTC
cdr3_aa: CASSNIDEQFF

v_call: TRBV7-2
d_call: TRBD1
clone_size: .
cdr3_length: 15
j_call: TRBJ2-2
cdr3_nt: TGTGCCAGCAGCCAAGGACAGGGATTTTCCGGGGAGCTGTTTTTT
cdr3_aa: CASSQGQGFSGELFF

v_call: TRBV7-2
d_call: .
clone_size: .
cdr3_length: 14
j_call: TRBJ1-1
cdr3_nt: TGTGCCAGCAGCACCTGGGGGACCTCCACTGAAGCTTTCTTT
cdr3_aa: CASSTWGTSTEAFF

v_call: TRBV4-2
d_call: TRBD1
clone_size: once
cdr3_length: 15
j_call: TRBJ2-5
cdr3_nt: TGTGCCAGCAGCCATTACAGGGGAATCCAAGAGACCCAGTACTTC
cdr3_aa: CASSHYRGIQETQYF

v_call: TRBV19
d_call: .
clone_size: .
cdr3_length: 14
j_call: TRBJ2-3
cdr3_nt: TGTGCCAGTAGTAACCCTGATTACACAGATACGCAGTATTTT
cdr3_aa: CASSNPDYTDTQYF

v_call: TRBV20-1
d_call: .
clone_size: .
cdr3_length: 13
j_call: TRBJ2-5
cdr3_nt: TGCAGTGCTAGTTGGTTAGTCCAAGAGACCCAGTACTTC
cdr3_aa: CSASWLVQETQYF

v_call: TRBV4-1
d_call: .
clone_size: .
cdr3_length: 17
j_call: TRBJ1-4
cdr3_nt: TGCGCCAGCAGCCCCATCAACCCATCGGGGCACGATGAAAAACTGTTTTTT
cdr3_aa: CASSPINPSGHDEKLFF

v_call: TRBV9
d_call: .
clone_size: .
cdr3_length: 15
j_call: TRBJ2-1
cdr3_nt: TGTGCCAGCAGCGACCTTCTAGGGGACTACAATGAGCAGTTCTTC
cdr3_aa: CASSDLLGDYNEQFF

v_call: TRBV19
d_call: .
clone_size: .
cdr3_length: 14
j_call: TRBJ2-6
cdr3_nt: TGTGCCAGTAGTAAGGGACTCGGGGCCAACGTCCTGACTTTC
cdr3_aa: CASSKGLGANVLTF

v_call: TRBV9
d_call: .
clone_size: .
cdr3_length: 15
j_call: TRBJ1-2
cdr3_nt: TGTGCCAGCAGCACTGGACACCTCACCGCCTATGGCTACACCTTC
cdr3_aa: CASSTGHLTAYGYTF

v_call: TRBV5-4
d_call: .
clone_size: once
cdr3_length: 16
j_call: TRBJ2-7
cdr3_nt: TGTGTCAGCAGCTTTAAGTCACGAGGGAGCTCCTACGAGCAGTACTTC
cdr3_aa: CVSSFKSRGSSYEQYF

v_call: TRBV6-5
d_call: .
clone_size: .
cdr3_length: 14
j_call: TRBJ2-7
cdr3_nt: TGTGCCAGCAGTACTGGAGGGCCGGCGGTCGAGCAGTACTTC
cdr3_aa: CASSTGGPAVEQYF

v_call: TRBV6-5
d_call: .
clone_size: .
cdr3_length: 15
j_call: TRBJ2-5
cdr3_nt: TGTGCCAGCAGTTATATGGGGGCTGGACAAGAGACCCAGTACTTC
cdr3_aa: CASSYMGAGQETQYF

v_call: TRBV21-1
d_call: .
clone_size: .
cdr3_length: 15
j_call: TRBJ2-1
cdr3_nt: TGTGCCAGCAGCAAGACAGTGAGCTCCTACAATGAGCAGTTCTTC
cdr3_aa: CASSKTVSSYNEQFF

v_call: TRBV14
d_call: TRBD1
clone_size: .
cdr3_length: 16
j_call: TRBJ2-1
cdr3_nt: TGTGCCAGCAGCCCTTTACTCCGGGACAGCGACGTTGAGCAGTTCTTC
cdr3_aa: CASSPLLRDSDVEQFF

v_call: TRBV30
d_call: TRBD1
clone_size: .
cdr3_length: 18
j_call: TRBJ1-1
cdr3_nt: TGTGCCTGGACCCCCGGGACAGGGCTCTCCTTTCGAGTCACTGAAGCTTTCTTT
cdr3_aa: CAWTPGTGLSFRVTEAFF

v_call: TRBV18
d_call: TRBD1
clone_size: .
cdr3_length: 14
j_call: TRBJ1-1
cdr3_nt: TGTGCCAGCTCATCTGAGGGGGCCAACACTGAAGCTTTCTTT
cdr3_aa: CASSSEGANTEAFF

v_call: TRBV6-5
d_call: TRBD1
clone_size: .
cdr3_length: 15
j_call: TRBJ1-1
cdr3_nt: TGTGCCAGCACTTCTTCCGGGACAGTCAACACTGAAGCTTTCTTT
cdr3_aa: CASTSSGTVNTEAFF

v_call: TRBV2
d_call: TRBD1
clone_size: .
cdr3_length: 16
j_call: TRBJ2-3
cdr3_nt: TGTGCCAGCAGCGACTTTTTGAGACAGGGTACAGATACGCAGTATTTT
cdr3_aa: CASSDFLRQGTDTQYF

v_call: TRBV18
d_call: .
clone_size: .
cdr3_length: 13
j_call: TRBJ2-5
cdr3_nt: TGTGCCAGCTCACCAGGGTCGCAAGAGACCCAGTACTTC
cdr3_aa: CASSPGSQETQYF

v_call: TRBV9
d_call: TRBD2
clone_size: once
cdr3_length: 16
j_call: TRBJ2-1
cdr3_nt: TGTGCCAGCAGCACACAAGCGGGGGGCTCCTACAATGAGCAGTTCTTC
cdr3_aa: CASSTQAGGSYNEQFF

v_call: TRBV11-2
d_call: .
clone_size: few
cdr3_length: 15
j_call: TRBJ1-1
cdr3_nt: TGTGCCAGCAGCCTTCGGGGGGCTACGAACACTGAAGCTTTCTTT
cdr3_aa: CASSLRGATNTEAFF

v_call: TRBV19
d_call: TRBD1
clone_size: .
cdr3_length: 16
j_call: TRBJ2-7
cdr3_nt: TGTGCCAGTAGTACTCCCGGGACAGGGAGTGGGTACGAGCAGTACTTC
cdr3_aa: CASSTPGTGSGYEQYF

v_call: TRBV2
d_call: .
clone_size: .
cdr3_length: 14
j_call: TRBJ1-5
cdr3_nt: TGTGCCAGCAGTGAGAGGGTTAGCAATCAGCCCCAGCATTTT
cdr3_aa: CASSERVSNQPQHF

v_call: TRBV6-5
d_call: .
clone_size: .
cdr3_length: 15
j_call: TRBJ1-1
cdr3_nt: TGTGCCAGCAATTCTCCCCTGGGGGCGCCGGGTGAAGCTTTCTTT
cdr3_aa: CASNSPLGAPGEAFF